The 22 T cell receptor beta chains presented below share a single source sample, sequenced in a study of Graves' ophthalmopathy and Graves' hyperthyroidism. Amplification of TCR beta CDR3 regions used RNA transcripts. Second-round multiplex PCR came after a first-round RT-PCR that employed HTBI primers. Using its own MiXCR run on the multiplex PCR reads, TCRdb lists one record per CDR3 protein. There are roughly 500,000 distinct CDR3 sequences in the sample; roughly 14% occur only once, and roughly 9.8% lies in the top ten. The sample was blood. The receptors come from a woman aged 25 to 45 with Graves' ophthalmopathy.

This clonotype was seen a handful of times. Here the CDR3 reads CASSPQPLIQEQYF. CDR3 nucleotide sequence: TGCGCCAGCAGCCCACAGCCCTTAATACAGGAGCAGTACTTC. The J gene is TRBJ2-7, the V gene TRBV5-1, with unresolved D. V was pared by 4 bases and J by 7 bases, with 18 bases between. The CDR3 has 14 amino acids. Looked up from germline, CDR1 is SGHRS and CDR2 is YFSETQ.

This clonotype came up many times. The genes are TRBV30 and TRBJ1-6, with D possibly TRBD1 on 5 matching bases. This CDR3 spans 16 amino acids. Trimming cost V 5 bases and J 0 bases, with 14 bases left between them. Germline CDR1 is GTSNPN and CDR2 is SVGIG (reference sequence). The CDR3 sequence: CAWCPKGSSYNSPLHF. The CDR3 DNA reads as TGTGCCTGGTGTCCTAAGGGGAGCTCCTATAATTCACCCCTCCACTTT.

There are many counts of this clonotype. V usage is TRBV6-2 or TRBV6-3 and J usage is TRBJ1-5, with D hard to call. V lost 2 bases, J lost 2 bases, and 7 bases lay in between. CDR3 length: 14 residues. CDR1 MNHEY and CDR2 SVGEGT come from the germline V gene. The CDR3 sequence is CASSYPRGNQPQHF. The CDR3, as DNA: TGTGCCAGCAGTTACCCGAGGGGCAATCAGCCCCAGCATTTT.

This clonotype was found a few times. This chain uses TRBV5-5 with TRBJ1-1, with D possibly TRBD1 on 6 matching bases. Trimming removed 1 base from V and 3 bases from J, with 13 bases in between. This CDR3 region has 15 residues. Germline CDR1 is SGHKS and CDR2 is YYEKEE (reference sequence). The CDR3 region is CASSLPPTGYTEAFF. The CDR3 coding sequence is TGTGCCAGCAGCTTGCCTCCTACAGGGTACACTGAAGCTTTCTTT. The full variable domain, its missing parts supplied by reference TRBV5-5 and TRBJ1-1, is DAGVTQSPTHLIKTRGQQVTLRCSPISGHKSVSWYQQVLGQGPQFIFQYYEKEERGRGNFPDRFSARQFPNYSSELNVNALLLGDSALYLCASSLPPTGYTEAFFGQGTRLTVV.

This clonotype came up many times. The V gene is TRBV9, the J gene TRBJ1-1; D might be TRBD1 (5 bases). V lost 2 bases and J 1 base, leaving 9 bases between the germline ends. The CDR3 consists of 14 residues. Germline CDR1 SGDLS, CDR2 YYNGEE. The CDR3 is CASSVMGQNTEAFF. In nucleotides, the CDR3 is TGTGCCAGCAGCGTTATGGGGCAGAACACTGAAGCTTTCTTT. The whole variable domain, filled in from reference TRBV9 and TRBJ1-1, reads DSGVTQTPKHLITATGQRVTLRCSPRSGDLSVYWYQQSLDQGLQFLIQYYNGEERAKGNILERFSAQQFPDLHSELNLSSLELGDSALYFCASSVMGQNTEAFFGQGTRLTVV.

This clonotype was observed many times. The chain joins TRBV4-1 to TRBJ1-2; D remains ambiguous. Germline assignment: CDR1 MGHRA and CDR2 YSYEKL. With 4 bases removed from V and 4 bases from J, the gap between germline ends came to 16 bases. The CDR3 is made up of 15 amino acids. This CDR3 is CASSRNRAGPYGYTF. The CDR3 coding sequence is TGCGCCAGCAGCCGCAATAGGGCCGGACCCTATGGCTACACCTTC.

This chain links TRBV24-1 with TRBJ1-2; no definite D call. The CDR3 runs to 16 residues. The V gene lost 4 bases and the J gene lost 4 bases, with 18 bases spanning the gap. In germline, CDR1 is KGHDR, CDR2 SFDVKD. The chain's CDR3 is CATSDTSQRRAYGYTF. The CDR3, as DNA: TGTGCCACCAGTGACACCTCACAGAGGAGGGCCTATGGCTACACCTTC.

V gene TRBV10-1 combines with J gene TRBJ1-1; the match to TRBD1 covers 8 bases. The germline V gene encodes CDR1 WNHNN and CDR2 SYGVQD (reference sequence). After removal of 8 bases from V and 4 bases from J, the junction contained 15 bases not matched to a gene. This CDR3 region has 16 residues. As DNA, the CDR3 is TGCGCCAGCGGACGGACAGGGCCCGCCGGGGGCACTGAAGCTTTCTTT. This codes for CASGRTGPAGGTEAFF.

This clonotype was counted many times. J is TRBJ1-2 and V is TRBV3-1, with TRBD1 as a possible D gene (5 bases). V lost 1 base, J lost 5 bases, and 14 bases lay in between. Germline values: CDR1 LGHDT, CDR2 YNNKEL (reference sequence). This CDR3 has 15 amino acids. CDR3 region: CASSQGAGRLYGYTF. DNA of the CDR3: TGTGCCAGCAGCCAAGGGGCAGGGAGGTTGTATGGCTACACCTTC. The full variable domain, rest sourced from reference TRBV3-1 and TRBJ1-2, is DTAVSQTPKYLVTQMGNDKSIKCEQNLGHDTMYWYKQDSKKFLKIMFSYNNKELIINETVPNRFSPKSPDKAHLNLHINSLELGDSAVYFCASSQGAGRLYGYTFGSGTRLTVV.

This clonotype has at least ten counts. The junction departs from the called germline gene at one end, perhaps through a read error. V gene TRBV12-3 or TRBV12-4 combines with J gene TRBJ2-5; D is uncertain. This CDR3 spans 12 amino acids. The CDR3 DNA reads TGTGCCAGCAGTCGGTGGGCAGAGACCCGGTACTTC. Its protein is CASSRWAETRYF.

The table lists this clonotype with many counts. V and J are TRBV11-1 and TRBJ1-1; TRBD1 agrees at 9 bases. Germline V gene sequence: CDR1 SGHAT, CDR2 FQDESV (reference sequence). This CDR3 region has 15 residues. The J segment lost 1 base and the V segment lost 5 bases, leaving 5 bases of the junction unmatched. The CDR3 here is CASSRRTGANTEAFF. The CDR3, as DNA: TGTGCCAGCAGCCGACGGACAGGGGCGAACACTGAAGCTTTCTTT.

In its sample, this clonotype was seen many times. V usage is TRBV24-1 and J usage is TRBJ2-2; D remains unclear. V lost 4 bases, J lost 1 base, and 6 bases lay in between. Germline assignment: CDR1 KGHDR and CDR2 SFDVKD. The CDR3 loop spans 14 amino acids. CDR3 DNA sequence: TGTGCCACCAGTGACTGGGTGAACACCGGGGAGCTGTTTTTT. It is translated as CATSDWVNTGELFF.

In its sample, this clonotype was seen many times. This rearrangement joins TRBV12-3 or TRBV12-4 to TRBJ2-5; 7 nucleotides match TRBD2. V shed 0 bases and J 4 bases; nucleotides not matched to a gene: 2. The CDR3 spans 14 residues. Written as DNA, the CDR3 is TGTGCCAGCAGTTTAGCAGGGAGGGGAGAGACCCAGTACTTC. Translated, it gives CASSLAGRGETQYF.

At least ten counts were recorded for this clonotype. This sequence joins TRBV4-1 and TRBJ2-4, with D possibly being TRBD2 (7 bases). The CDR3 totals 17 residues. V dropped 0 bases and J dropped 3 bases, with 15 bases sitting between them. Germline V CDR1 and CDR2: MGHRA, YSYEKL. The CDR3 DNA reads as TGCGCCAGCAGCCAAGATTGGGGGGGCGCGATCAAAAACATTCAGTACTTC. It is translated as CASSQDWGGAIKNIQYF.

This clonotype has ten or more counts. The CDR3 DNA reads as TGCAGTGCAGTACCGGGACAGGGGATTGAAGCTTTCTTT. This codes for CSAVPGQGIEAFF. V usage is TRBV20-1 and J usage is TRBJ1-1; 10 bases are shared with TRBD1. Germline V CDR1 and CDR2: DFQATT, SNEGSKA (reference sequence). The V gene end was trimmed by 6 bases and the J gene end by 7 bases; junction bases not matched to a gene: 8. The CDR3 runs 13 residues.

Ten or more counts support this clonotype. This chain's CDR3 is CSARKFQETQYF. Here the CDR3 DNA reads TGCAGTGCTAGAAAATTCCAAGAGACCCAGTACTTC. This sequence joins TRBV20-1 and TRBJ2-5, with no clear D. V lost 2 bases and J 1 base, leaving 5 bases between the germline ends. Germline V lookup: CDR1 DFQATT, CDR2 SNEGSKA (reference sequence). This CDR3 contains 12 residues.

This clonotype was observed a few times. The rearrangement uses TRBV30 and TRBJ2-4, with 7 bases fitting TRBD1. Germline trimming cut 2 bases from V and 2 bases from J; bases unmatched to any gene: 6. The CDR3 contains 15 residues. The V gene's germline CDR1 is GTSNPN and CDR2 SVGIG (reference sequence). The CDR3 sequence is CAWSSGQSPKNIQYF. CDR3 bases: TGTGCCTGGAGTTCGGGACAGAGCCCCAAAAACATTCAGTACTTC.

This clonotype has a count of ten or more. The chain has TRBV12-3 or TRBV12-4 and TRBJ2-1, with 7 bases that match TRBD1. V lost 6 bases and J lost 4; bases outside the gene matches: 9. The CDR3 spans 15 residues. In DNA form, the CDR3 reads TGTGCCAGCAGCCCCCCGGGACAGTCATACAATGAGCAGTTCTTC. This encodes CASSPPGQSYNEQFF.

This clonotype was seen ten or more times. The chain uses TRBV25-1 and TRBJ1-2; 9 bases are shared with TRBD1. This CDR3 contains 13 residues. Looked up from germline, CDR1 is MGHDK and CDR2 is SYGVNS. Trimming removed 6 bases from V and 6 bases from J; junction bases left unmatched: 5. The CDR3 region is CASRETGGDGYTF. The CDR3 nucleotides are TGTGCCAGCAGGGAGACAGGGGGTGATGGCTACACCTTC.

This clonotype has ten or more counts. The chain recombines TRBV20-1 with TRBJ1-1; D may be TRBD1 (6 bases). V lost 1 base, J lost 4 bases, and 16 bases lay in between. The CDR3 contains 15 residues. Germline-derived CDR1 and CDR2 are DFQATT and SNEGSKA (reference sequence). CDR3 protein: CSARGTIQGTTEAFF. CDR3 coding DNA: TGCAGTGCTAGAGGTACCATCCAGGGGACCACTGAAGCTTTCTTT.

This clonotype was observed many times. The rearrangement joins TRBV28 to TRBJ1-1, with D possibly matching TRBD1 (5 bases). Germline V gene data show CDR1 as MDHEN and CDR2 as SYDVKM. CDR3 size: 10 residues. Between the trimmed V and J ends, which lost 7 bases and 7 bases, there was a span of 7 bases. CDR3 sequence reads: CASTGIEAFF. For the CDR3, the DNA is TGTGCCAGCACAGGGATTGAAGCTTTCTTT.

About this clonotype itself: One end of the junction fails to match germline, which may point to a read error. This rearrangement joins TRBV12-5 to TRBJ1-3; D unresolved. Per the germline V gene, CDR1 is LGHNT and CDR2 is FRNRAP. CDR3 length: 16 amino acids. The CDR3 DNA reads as TGTGCTAGGGGTTTGTCTACGGGGAGCAGCCGAAACACCATATATTTT. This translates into CARGLSTGSSRNTIYF.